The 7 T cell receptor beta chains below all came from one sample that was sequenced in a study of T cells in Graves' hyperthyroidism and ophthalmopathy. TCR beta CDR3 sequences were amplified from RNA transcripts. During a first-round RT-PCR of the TCR CDR3, the HTBI primer set was used. TCRdb redid the calling of the multiplex PCR reads with MiXCR, one entry per CDR3 protein. The table shows fewer than 450,000 distinct CDR3 sequences, with about 15% occurring only once. The sample comprised blood. All receptors come from a woman aged 55-75 years with Graves' ophthalmopathy.

Ten or more counts support this clonotype. The CDR3 region has the DNA TGTGCCAGCAGCCTAGGGGGGCAGCCCCAGCATTTT. This sequence encodes CASSLGGQPQHF. This rearrangement joins TRBV28 to TRBJ1-5; maybe TRBD1 (6 bases). There are 12 residues in the CDR3. V lost 6 bases and J 7 bases, leaving 10 bases between the germline ends. CDR1 is MDHEN, CDR2 SYDVKM, per germline.

The rearrangement joins TRBV5-1 to TRBJ2-2; D call uncertain. V lost 0 bases and J 4 bases, leaving 7 bases between the germline ends. Germline CDR1 and CDR2: SGHRS and YFSETQ. CDR3 length equals 14 residues. The CDR3: CASSLEDSTGELFF. CDR3 DNA: TGCGCCAGCAGCTTGGAGGATAGCACCGGGGAGCTGTTTTTT.

This clonotype was counted at least ten times. V usage is TRBV11-1 and J usage is TRBJ1-6; unclear D gene. The V and J ends lost 6 bases and 7 bases respectively, with 13 bases between them. CDR3 length: 14 amino acids. The germline CDR1 and CDR2 sequences are SGHAT and FQDESV (reference sequence). The CDR3 region is CASSDGITNSPLHF. The CDR3 region has the DNA TGTGCCAGCAGTGATGGGATCACGAATTCACCCCTCCACTTT.

The chain is built from TRBV20-1 and TRBJ2-1; D is unclear. The germline V gene has CDR1 DFQATT and CDR2 SNEGSKA (reference sequence). This CDR3 region has 13 residues. Trimming cost V 3 bases and J 0 bases, with 6 bases left between them. The CDR3 loop reads CSASQVSYNEQFF. The DNA of the CDR3 is TGCAGTGCTAGCCAGGTCTCCTACAATGAGCAGTTCTTC.

At least ten counts were recorded for this clonotype. This rearrangement joins TRBV20-1 to TRBJ2-3, with D hard to call. Germline loops: CDR1 DFQATT, CDR2 SNEGSKA (reference sequence). The CDR3 length is 12 residues. Trimming removed 8 bases from V and 2 bases from J, with 11 bases in between. CDR3 region: CSRRAPTDTQYF. The DNA for the CDR3 is TGCAGTCGCCGGGCCCCCACAGATACGCAGTATTTT.

This clonotype has ten or more counts. The V gene is TRBV28, the J gene TRBJ1-5; 8 nucleotides align to TRBD1. The CDR3 has 15 amino acids. Trimming cost V 2 bases and J 4 bases; bases outside gene matches: 4. CDR1 MDHEN and CDR2 SYDVKM come from the germline V gene. The CDR3 DNA follows: TGTGCCAGCAGTTTAGGGGGACAGGCGAATCAGCCCCAGCATTTT. Amino acids: CASSLGGQANQPQHF. Complete variable domain (other parts from reference TRBV28 and TRBJ1-5): DVKVTQSSRYLVKRTGEKVFLECVQDMDHENMFWYRQDPGLGLRLIYFSYDVKMKEKGDIPEGYSVSREKKERFSLILESASTNQTSMYLCASSLGGQANQPQHFGDGTRLSIL.

In its sample, this clonotype was seen many times. The genes are TRBV7-9 and TRBJ2-3; TRBD2 aligns across 7 bases. Trimming cost V 4 bases and J 3 bases; bases outside gene matches: 10. CDR1 and CDR2 from the germline V gene are SEHNR and FQNEAQ (reference sequence). The CDR3 length is 16 residues. The CDR3 DNA is TGTGCCAGCAGCTCGGGAGGACGCCCCGGGACAGATACGCAGTATTTT. It specifies CASSSGGRPGTDTQYF.